These 8 T cell receptor beta chains were sequenced from one sample in a study of CXCR3-negative and CXCR3-positive naive CD8 T cells. Study-wide results and caveats: CXCR3-negative naive cells had less hydrophobic TRB CDR3s than did CXCR3-positive naive cells.

All TRB cDNA libraries came from 5' RACE performed with UMI labels. TCRdb re-called the 5' RACE reads, yielding one record per CDR3 amino acid sequence without DNA. With about 150,000 distinct CDR3 sequences in the sample, the ten largest clones hold 0.45% to 0.55%. These receptors are not linked to any known antigen. The sample comprised naive CXCR3+ CD8+ T cells from blood. Subset defined: CD45RO-CCR7+CD27+CD95- naive CD8+ T cells expressing CXCR3 (TNR3+). Receptor source: a human donor in good health. Some clones in this sample may be carry-over from other donors' samples.

The chain employs TRBV28 and TRBJ2-1. CDR1 and CDR2 from the germline V gene are MDHEN and SYDVKM. This CDR3 has 13 residues. CDR3 sequence: CASSSFSYNEQFF. Supplemented by reference TRBV28 and TRBJ2-1, the full variable domain reads DVKVTQSSRYLVKRTGEKVFLECVQDMDHENMFWYRQDPGLGLRLIYFSYDVKMKEKGDIPEGYSVSREKKERFSLILESASTNQTSMYLCASSSFSYNEQFFGPGTRLTVL.

This chain uses TRBV27 with TRBJ1-3; with no DNA, the TCRdb D assignment of TRBD1 cannot be verified. The germline V gene has CDR1 MNHEY and CDR2 SMNVEV (reference sequence). This CDR3 has 15 amino acids. This CDR3 is CASSETAPSGNTIYF.

This chain connects TRBV12-3 or TRBV12-4 to TRBJ2-7; TCRdb's D call, TRBD2, is unchecked because there is no DNA. The CDR3 consists of 15 residues. CDR3 amino acids: CASSVSGRDRYEQYF.

This chain joins TRBV28 and TRBJ1-6. This CDR3 has 18 amino acids. Looked up from germline, CDR1 is MDHEN and CDR2 is SYDVKM. This CDR3 reads CASRNLLPETVYNSPLHF.

The J gene is TRBJ2-7, the V gene TRBV5-1. Germline V gives CDR1 SGHRS, CDR2 YFSETQ. There are 13 residues in the CDR3. The CDR3 loop is CASSFGMSYEQYF.

CDR3: CASSHRPGPNYGYTF. The chain has TRBV6-5 and TRBJ1-2; the TCRdb D gene call, TRBD1, has no DNA to confirm it. The V gene's germline CDR1 is MNHEY and CDR2 SVGAGI. CDR3 length: 15 residues.

The chain carries TRBV15 and TRBJ2-7. The CDR3 loop spans 13 amino acids. Germline V gives CDR1 LNHNV, CDR2 YYDKDF (reference sequence). The CDR3 reads CATSRDVNTKQYF.

The CDR3 protein is CASSYSNSGSYEQYF. The chain uses TRBV6-6 and TRBJ2-7. Germline assignment: CDR1 MNHNY and CDR2 SVGAGI (reference sequence). This CDR3 is 15 amino acids long.